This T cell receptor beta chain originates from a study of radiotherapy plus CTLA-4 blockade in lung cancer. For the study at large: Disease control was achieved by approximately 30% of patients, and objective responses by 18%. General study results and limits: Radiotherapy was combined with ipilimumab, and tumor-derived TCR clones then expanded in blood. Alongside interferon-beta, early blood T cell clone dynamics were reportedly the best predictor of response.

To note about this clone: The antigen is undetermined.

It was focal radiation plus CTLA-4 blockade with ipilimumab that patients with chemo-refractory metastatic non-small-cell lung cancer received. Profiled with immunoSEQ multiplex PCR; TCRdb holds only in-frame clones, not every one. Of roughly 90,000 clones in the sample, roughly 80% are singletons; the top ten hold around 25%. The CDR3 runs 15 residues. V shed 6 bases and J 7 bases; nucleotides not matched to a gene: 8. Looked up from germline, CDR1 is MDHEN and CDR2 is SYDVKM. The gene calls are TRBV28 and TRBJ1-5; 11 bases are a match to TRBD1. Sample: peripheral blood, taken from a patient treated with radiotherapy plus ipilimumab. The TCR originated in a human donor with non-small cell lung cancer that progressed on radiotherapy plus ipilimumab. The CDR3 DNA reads TGTGCCAGCAGCTCGGACAGGGGGCTTTGGCAGCCCCAGCATTTT. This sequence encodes CASSSDRGLWQPQHF. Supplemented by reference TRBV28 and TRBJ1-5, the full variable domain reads DVKVTQSSRYLVKRTGEKVFLECVQDMDHENMFWYRQDPGLGLRLIYFSYDVKMKEKGDIPEGYSVSREKKERFSLILESASTNQTSMYLCASSSDRGLWQPQHFGDGTRLSIL.